Sequencing of this T cell receptor (beta chain) was carried out in a study of blood T cell repertoires in COVID-19. Study summary: Sites across the United States, Italy and Spain contributed samples from acute and convalescent COVID-19. T cells, B-cell-depleted T cells, or PBMCs provided the cDNA or gDNA that served as material.

The CDR3 totals 13 residues. The germline gives CDR1 MNHEY, CDR2 SVGAGI. Unmatched junction bases numbered 5, after V lost 6 bases and J lost 4 bases. Original processing notes: Amplification of reference gene primers provided the estimated nucleated cell counts. Only in-frame clones appear in the TCRdb table, and some are missing; sequencing was by immunoSEQ multiplex PCR. Clone size and the V and J calls come from that table; the DNA yielded D and trimming. This table holds 55,000 to 75,000 clones, approximately 79% found once. The sequenced sample consisted of peripheral blood. V is TRBV6-5 and J is TRBJ1-2; 7 bases map to TRBD1. The receptor was isolated from a man older than 75 with active COVID-19. The CDR3 DNA sequence: TGTGCCAGCAGAACCGGACAGGCCTATGGCTACACCTTC. It specifies CASRTGQAYGYTF.